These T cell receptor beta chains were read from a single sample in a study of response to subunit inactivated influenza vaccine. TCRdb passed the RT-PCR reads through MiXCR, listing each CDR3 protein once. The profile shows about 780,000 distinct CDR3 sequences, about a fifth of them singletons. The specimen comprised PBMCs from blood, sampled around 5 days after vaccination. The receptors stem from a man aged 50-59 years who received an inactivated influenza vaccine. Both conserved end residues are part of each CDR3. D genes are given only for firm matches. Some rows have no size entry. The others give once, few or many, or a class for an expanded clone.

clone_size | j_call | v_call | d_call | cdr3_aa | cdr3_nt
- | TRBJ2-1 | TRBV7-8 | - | CASSLGPNPARGEQFF | TGTGCCAGCAGCTTAGGCCCCAACCCCGCGAGGGGAGAGCAGTTCTTC
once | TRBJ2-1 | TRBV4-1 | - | CASSQVLGYEQFF | TGCGCCAGCAGCCAAGTGTTAGGGTATGAGCAGTTCTTC
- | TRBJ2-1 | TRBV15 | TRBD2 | CATSRDMEVPSGSYEQFF | TGTGCCACCAGCAGAGATATGGAAGTCCCTAGCGGGAGCTATGAGCAGTTCTTC
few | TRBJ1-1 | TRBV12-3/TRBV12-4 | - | CASSLWPGRGNTEAFF | TGTGCCAGCAGTTTATGGCCAGGGCGAGGGAACACTGAAGCTTTCTTT
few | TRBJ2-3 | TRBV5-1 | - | CASSLATQRGTDTQYF | TGCGCCAGCAGCTTGGCGACGCAGCGGGGCACAGATACGCAGTATTTT
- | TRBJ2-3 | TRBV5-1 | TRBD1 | CASSFGGQGRGTDTQYF | TGCGCCAGCAGCTTTGGCGGACAGGGGAGAGGGACAGATACGCAGTATTTT
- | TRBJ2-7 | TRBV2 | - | CASTELGGDAISYEQYF | TGTGCCAGCACCGAATTGGGTGGGGACGCGATCTCCTACGAGCAGTACTTC
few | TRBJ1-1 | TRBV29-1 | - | CSVAGGAANTEAFF | TGCAGCGTGGCCGGTGGGGCAGCCAACACTGAAGCTTTCTTT
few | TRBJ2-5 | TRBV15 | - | CATSRGDKSVGETQYF | TGTGCCACCAGCAGAGGGGACAAAAGCGTGGGGGAGACCCAGTACTTC
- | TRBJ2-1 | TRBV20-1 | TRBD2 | CSAWPSGRDHEQFF | TGCAGTGCTTGGCCTAGCGGGAGGGACCATGAGCAGTTCTTC
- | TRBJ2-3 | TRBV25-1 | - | CASEAWRGSTDTQYF | TGTGCCAGCGAAGCCTGGCGGGGTAGCACAGATACGCAGTATTTT
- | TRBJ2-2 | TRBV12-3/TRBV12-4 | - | CASTPGGELFF | TGTGCCAGCACTCCGGGCGGGGAGCTGTTTTTT
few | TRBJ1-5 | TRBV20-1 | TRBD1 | CSATKGAGNQPQHF | TGCAGTGCGACAAAGGGGGCCGGCAATCAGCCCCAGCATTTT
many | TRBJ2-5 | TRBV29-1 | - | CSVVWGPQETQYF | TGCAGCGTTGTGTGGGGGCCCCAAGAGACCCAGTACTTC
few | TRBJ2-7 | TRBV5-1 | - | CASSSGGSEQYF | TGCGCCAGCAGCTCCGGGGGTTCCGAGCAGTACTTC
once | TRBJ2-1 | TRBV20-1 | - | CSASTRTPRSDEQFF | TGCAGTGCTAGTACCAGGACACCACGTAGCGATGAGCAGTTCTTC
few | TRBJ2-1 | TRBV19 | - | CASKESPLSYNEQFF | TGTGCCAGTAAGGAGTCCCCCCTCTCCTACAATGAGCAGTTCTTC
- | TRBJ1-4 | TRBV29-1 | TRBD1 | CSVGQGSSEKLFF | TGCAGCGTCGGACAGGGATCTAGTGAAAAACTGTTTTTT
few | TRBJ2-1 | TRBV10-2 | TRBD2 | CASTASGGEYNEQFF | TGCGCCAGCACCGCTAGCGGGGGGGAATACAATGAGCAGTTCTTC
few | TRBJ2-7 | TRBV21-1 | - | CANLTSAGETYEQYF | TGTGCCAACCTGACTTCAGCGGGGGAAACCTACGAGCAGTACTTC
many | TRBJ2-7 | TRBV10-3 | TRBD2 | CAISEMGLAGPWTYEQYF | TGTGCCATCAGTGAGATGGGACTAGCGGGGCCCTGGACCTACGAGCAGTACTTC
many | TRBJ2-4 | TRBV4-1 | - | CASSLGPPRTKNIQYF | TGCGCCAGCAGCCTCGGTCCGCCGCGGACCAAAAACATTCAGTACTTC
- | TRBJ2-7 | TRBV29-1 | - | CSVYRDGTPYEQYF | TGCAGCGTGTACCGTGACGGGACACCCTACGAGCAGTACTTC
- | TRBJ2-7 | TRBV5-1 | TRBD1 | CASSLGDRVFYEQYF | TGCGCCAGCAGCTTGGGGGACAGGGTATTCTACGAGCAGTACTTC
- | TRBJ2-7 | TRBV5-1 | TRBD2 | CASSLTPGLAGHNSYEQYF | TGCGCCAGCAGCCTGACACCGGGACTAGCGGGACATAACTCCTACGAGCAGTACTTC
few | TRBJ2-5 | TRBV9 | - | CASSVGFGSRKETQYF | TGTGCCAGCAGCGTAGGATTTGGGTCGCGTAAAGAGACCCAGTACTTC
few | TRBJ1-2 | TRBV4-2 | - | CASSQRYPAGDYGYTF | TGTGCCAGCAGCCAACGTTACCCCGCGGGTGACTATGGCTACACCTTC
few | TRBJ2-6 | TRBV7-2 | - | CASSFQASSGANVLTF | TGTGCCAGCAGCTTCCAGGCTAGCTCTGGGGCCAACGTCCTGACTTTC
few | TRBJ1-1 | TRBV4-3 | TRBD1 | CASSQDSRQGVTEAFF | TGCGCCAGCAGCCAAGATAGCCGACAGGGTGTGACTGAAGCTTTCTTT
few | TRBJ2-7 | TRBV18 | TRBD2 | CASSPKLAGKGSSYEQYF | TGTGCCAGCTCACCAAAGCTAGCGGGCAAGGGGAGCTCCTACGAGCAGTACTTC
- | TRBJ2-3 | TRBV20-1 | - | CSARDLGSRELQYF | TGCAGTGCTAGAGATTTGGGTTCCCGGGAACTACAGTATTTT
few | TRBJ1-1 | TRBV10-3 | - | CAISESRDTEAFF | TGTGCCATCAGTGAGTCAAGGGACACTGAAGCTTTCTTT
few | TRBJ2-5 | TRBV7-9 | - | CASSLEQNQETQYF | TGTGCCAGCAGCTTAGAACAGAACCAAGAGACCCAGTACTTC
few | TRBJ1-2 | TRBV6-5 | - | CASSSRGFPNYGYTF | TGTGCCAGCAGTTCACGTGGATTCCCTAACTATGGCTACACCTTC
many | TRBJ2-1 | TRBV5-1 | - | CASSLDPGSNEQFF | TGCGCCAGCAGCTTGGATCCGGGATCAAATGAGCAGTTCTTC
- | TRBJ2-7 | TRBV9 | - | CASSAGGAGGYEQYF | TGTGCCAGCAGCGCAGGGGGCGCGGGAGGCTACGAGCAGTACTTC
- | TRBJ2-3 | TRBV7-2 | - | CASSSPSARGDTQYF | TGTGCCAGCAGCTCTCCGTCAGCGAGGGGTGATACGCAGTATTTT
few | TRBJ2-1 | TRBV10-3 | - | CAISESGPSSYNEQFF | TGTGCCATCAGTGAGTCGGGGCCTAGCTCCTACAATGAGCAGTTCTTC
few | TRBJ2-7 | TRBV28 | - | CATSHTGYEQYF | TGTGCCACCAGCCACACAGGGTACGAGCAGTACTTC
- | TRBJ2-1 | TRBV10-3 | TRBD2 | CAITAGGLINEQFF | TGTGCCATCACTGCGGGGGGGCTTATCAATGAGCAGTTCTTC
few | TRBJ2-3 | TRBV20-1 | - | CSPGGGDTQYF | TGCAGTCCAGGGGGGGGAGATACGCAGTATTTT
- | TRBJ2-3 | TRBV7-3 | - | CASSLNGLGGDTQYF | TGTGCCAGCAGCTTAAACGGGTTGGGGGGAGATACGCAGTATTTT
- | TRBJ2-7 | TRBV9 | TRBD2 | CASSAGLAGGSEQYF | TGTGCCAGCAGCGCCGGACTAGCGGGGGGCTCCGAGCAGTACTTC
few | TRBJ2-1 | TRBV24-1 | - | CATSGPLPAVSSYNEQFF | TGTGCCACCAGTGGCCCCCTCCCAGCGGTGAGCTCCTACAATGAGCAGTTCTTC
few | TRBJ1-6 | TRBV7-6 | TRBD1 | CASSQTGNGSPLHF | TGTGCCAGCAGCCAGACAGGGAACGGTTCACCCCTCCACTTT
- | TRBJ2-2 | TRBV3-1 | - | CATTPTGGRTGELFF | TGTGCCACCACCCCTACTGGGGGGCGCACCGGGGAGCTGTTTTTT
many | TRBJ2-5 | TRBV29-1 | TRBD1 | CSVRPGGAETQYF | TGCAGCGTTCGACCAGGGGGCGCAGAGACCCAGTACTTC
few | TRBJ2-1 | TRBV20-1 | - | CSARGSGGVSYNEQFF | TGCAGTGCTAGAGGGAGTGGCGGGGTATCCTACAATGAGCAGTTCTTC
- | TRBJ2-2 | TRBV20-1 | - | CSARDFHIRELFF | TGCAGTGCTAGAGATTTTCATATCAGGGAGCTGTTTTTT
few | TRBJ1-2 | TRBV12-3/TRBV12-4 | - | CASSPASLAYGYTF | TGTGCCAGCAGCCCCGCGAGCCTAGCCTATGGCTACACCTTC
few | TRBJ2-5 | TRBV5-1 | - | CASSLHRSETQYF | TGCGCCAGCAGCTTGCACAGATCTGAGACCCAGTACTTC
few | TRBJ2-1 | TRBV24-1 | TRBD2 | CATSALAGAGSYNEQFF | TGTGCCACCAGTGCCCTAGCGGGAGCCGGGTCCTACAATGAGCAGTTCTTC
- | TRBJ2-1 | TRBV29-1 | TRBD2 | CSVRGRAVNEQFF | TGCAGCGTCCGCGGGAGGGCGGTCAATGAGCAGTTCTTC
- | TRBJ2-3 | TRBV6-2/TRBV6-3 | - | CASGWFRGVTDTQYF | TGTGCCAGCGGCTGGTTCAGGGGAGTCACAGATACGCAGTATTTT
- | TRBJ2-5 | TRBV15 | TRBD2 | CATSRGGTSGDQETQYF | TGTGCCACCAGCAGAGGAGGGACTAGCGGGGACCAAGAGACCCAGTACTTC
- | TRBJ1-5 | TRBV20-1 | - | CSASGTAKQPQHF | TGCAGTGCTAGCGGGACGGCCAAACAGCCCCAGCATTTT
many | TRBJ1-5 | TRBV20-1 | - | CSASLGGAHRTKQPQHF | TGCAGTGCTAGCTTAGGGGGGGCGCACAGGACGAAGCAGCCCCAGCATTTT